This T cell receptor beta chain was found in a study of T-cell reconstitution after alpha-beta-depleted transplantation in children. Ten or more counts support this clonotype. The antigen is unknown. Germline assignment: CDR1 SGHTA and CDR2 FQGTGA. This CDR3 region has 16 residues. The trim removed 3 bases at V and 9 bases at J, leaving 9 bases unmatched. Unique molecular identifiers were incorporated during preparation of the TCRbeta library. In TCRdb, the PCR reads were re-called with MiXCR into one record per CDR3 protein. Of under 850,000 distinct CDR3 sequences listed, around 13% are singletons. Study-level points and caveats: Expanded graft clones, several hundred of them, were reportedly the source of alpha-beta T cells about two months after transplant.

V is TRBV7-3 and J is TRBJ2-2; 11 nucleotides match TRBD2. Here the sequenced sample was PBMCs, taken before TCRalphabeta/CD19-depleted stem cell transplant. This clonotype was sampled from a girl aged 2 to 9 with congenital amegakaryocytic thrombocytopenia, due to receive a stem cell transplant. The CDR3 coding sequence is TGTGCCAGCAGCTTGTCCACTAGCGGGAGTAGGAGGGAGCTGTTTTTT. Its translation is CASSLSTSGSRRELFF.